The 22 T cell receptor beta chains below all came from one sample that was sequenced in a study of T cells in Graves' hyperthyroidism and ophthalmopathy (dated by TCRdb to about 2019). The library was prepared using multiplex PCR. Instrument on record: Illumina HiSeq 2000. The TCR beta CDR3 regions were amplified from the RNA transcripts. For the first round of RT-PCR on the TCR CDR3, the HTBI primer set was used together with the Qiagen OneStep RT-PCR kit. Through fastp at Q25 and MiXCR, TCRdb rebuilt clones from the public reads, retaining in-frame beta chains. Each CDR3 protein gets just one entry, which takes the most common genes and DNA from the rows behind it. The sample includes around 270,000 distinct CDR3 sequences, with around a fifth observed a single time. The ten biggest clones cover under 40% of the sample. Sequenced: blood. These TCRs come from a middle-aged man with Graves' ophthalmopathy.

This rearrangement joins TRBV5-1 to TRBJ2-4, with TRBD1 as a possible D gene (8 bases). V lost 8 bases and J lost 0, with 21 bases in between. CDR3 length: 17 amino acids. Germline V CDR1 and CDR2: SGHRS, YFSETQ. CDR3 in amino acids: CARYRGGHIRAKNIQYF. In nucleotides, the CDR3 is TGCGCCAGGTACAGGGGGGGGCATATACGAGCCAAAAACATTCAGTACTTC.

This clonotype was observed many times. V is TRBV3-1 and J is TRBJ1-2; 9 nucleotides align to TRBD1. CDR1 LGHDT and CDR2 YNNKEL come from the germline V gene (reference sequence). The CDR3 has 15 amino acids. V was clipped by 3 bases and J by 2 bases; unmatched bases: 4. The CDR3 reads CASSQGQGRNYGYTF. The CDR3 bases are TGTGCCAGCAGCCAGGGACAGGGACGGAACTATGGCTACACCTTC.

The chain uses TRBV7-8 and TRBJ2-7, with TRBD1 matching over 9 bases. CDR1 SGHVS and CDR2 FQNEAQ come from the germline V gene. V trimming: 4 bases; J trimming: 4 bases; junction bases outside the gene matches: 5. The CDR3 is 14 amino acids. The CDR3 region is CASSYDRGGYEQYF. In DNA form, the CDR3 reads TGTGCCAGCAGCTATGACAGGGGGGGGTACGAGCAGTACTTC.

This clonotype has ten or more counts. V is TRBV7-9 and J is TRBJ2-5, with 7 bases that match TRBD1. The CDR3 is 14 residues long. Germline V CDR1 and CDR2: SEHNR, FQNEAQ (reference sequence). V lost 2 bases and J lost 6; bases outside the gene matches: 6. CDR3 in amino acids: CASSLQGERKTQYF. For the CDR3, the DNA is TGTGCCAGCAGCTTACAGGGGGAGCGGAAGACCCAGTACTTC.

This clonotype was counted between two and nine times. This chain connects TRBV7-9 to TRBJ2-3; no firm D call. Germline V lookup: CDR1 SEHNR, CDR2 FQNEAQ (reference sequence). This CDR3 is 13 amino acids long. Between the trimmed V and J ends, which lost 8 bases and 12 bases, there was a span of 21 bases. For the CDR3, the DNA is TGTGCCAGCGGTCTTGGGCAGACGACTTCCCAGTATTTT. Residues: CASGLGQTTSQYF.

This clonotype was detected ten times or more. The genes are TRBV7-9 and TRBJ2-3; D call uncertain. Germline V CDR1 and CDR2: SEHNR, FQNEAQ (reference sequence). There are 14 residues in the CDR3. V was cut by 3 bases and J by 1 base, with 8 bases left in between. In DNA form, the CDR3 reads TGTGCCAGCAGCTTGACACGCCGCACAGATACGCAGTATTTT. It encodes CASSLTRRTDTQYF.

Many counts were recorded for this clonotype. The chain employs TRBV28 and TRBJ2-3, with D unclear. V lost 2 bases and J lost 0, with 12 bases in between. Germline lookup yields CDR1 MDHEN and CDR2 SYDVKM. CDR3 size: 16 residues. In DNA, the CDR3 is TGTGCCAGCAGTTTAGCGGAATTAACTAGCACAGATACGCAGTATTTT. This codes for CASSLAELTSTDTQYF.

The rearrangement uses TRBV29-1 and TRBJ1-1, with 9 bases that match TRBD1. Germline CDR1 SQVTM, CDR2 ANQGSEA. V lost 7 bases to trimming and J lost 13 bases; unmatched junction nucleotides: 10. This CDR3 is built from 11 residues. Written as DNA, the CDR3 is TGCAGCGGGGGGACAGGGAGCTTGGGTTTCTTT. Its translation is CSGGTGSLGFF.

The V call is TRBV12-3 or TRBV12-4, the J call TRBJ2-5, with TRBD2 matching 7 bases. After removal of 4 bases from V and 0 bases from J, the junction contained 5 bases not matched to a gene. The CDR3 is 15 residues long. CDR3 protein: CASSSRGGDQETQYF. The CDR3 DNA is TGTGCCAGCAGTTCCCGCGGGGGTGACCAAGAGACCCAGTACTTC.

This clonotype was counted ten times or more. V is TRBV20-1 and J is TRBJ1-5; TRBD1 agrees at 9 bases. This CDR3 has 15 amino acids. Germline V CDR1 and CDR2: DFQATT, SNEGSKA (reference sequence). With V trimmed by 0 bases and J by 5 bases, 5 bases remained unmatched. As DNA, the CDR3 is TGCAGTGCTAGAGACCTGGACAGGGGATATCAGCCCCAGCATTTT. Its protein is CSARDLDRGYQPQHF.

To note about this clonotype: At one boundary the junction diverges from the germline segment, which might be a read error. The chain carries TRBV15 and TRBJ1-2; D not certain. Looked up from germline, CDR1 is LNHNV and CDR2 is YYDKDF (reference sequence). This CDR3 contains 12 residues. This CDR3 is CATSRDPGSNAF. The CDR3 DNA follows: TGTGCCACCAGCAGAGATCCGGGGAGTAACGCCTTC.

In this sample, this clonotype turned up a few times. The genes are TRBV24-1 and TRBJ2-6; 7 bases map to TRBD1. The CDR3 spans 16 residues. Per germline, CDR1 KGHDR and CDR2 SFDVKD. V was pared by 6 bases and J by 0 bases, with 4 bases of the junction left unmatched. The CDR3 DNA reads as TGTGCCACCAGTAATCGACAGGGCTCTGGGGCCAACGTCCTGACTTTC. Its translation is CATSNRQGSGANVLTF.

This clonotype was seen ten or more times. The chain recombines TRBV28 with TRBJ2-7, with a tentative D call TRBD1 (6 bases). The CDR3 has 13 amino acids. CDR1 MDHEN and CDR2 SYDVKM come from the germline V gene. The V end lost 2 bases, the J end lost 3 bases, and 8 bases lay between the germline ends. The CDR3 here is CASSLMDSYEQYF. Here the CDR3 DNA reads TGTGCCAGCAGTTTAATGGACAGCTACGAGCAGTACTTC.

This chain joins TRBV7-9 and TRBJ2-2, with 14 bases lining up with TRBD2. There are 19 residues in the CDR3. J was trimmed by 1 base and V by 5 bases; bases with no gene match: 9. CDR1 SEHNR and CDR2 FQNEAQ come from the germline V gene (reference sequence). CDR3: CASSHPTSGRAGNTGELFF. In DNA, the CDR3 is TGTGCCAGCAGCCATCCGACTAGCGGGAGGGCCGGGAACACCGGGGAGCTGTTTTTT.

This clonotype was observed a handful of times. The V call is TRBV7-2, the J call TRBJ2-7; D not resolved. The V gene lost 3 bases and the J gene lost 3 bases, with 9 bases spanning the gap. CDR3 length: 13 residues. Germline V gives CDR1 SGHTA, CDR2 FQGNSA. The CDR3 here is CASSFALYYEQYF. The CDR3 nucleotides read TGTGCCAGCAGCTTCGCACTTTACTACGAGCAGTACTTC.

This rearrangement joins TRBV15 to TRBJ2-7; 8 bases map to TRBD2. The CDR3 runs to 20 residues. With V trimmed by 1 base and J by 2 bases, 19 bases remained unmatched. Looked up from germline, CDR1 is LNHNV and CDR2 is YYDKDF (reference sequence). The CDR3 sequence is CATSRGPGLVDPPDPYEQYF. CDR3 DNA sequence: TGTGCCACCAGCAGAGGACCGGGACTAGTCGACCCGCCGGATCCCTACGAGCAGTACTTC.

The sample holds many counts of this clonotype. The gene calls are TRBV11-2 and TRBJ1-2, with 9 bases that match TRBD1. Per germline, CDR1 SGHAT and CDR2 FQNNGV. The length of the CDR3 is 18 residues. Losses at the gene ends were 2 bases for V and 4 bases for J; bases not matched to a gene: 14. CDR3 residues: CASSLMQGTGIALYGYTF. DNA for the CDR3: TGTGCCAGCAGCTTAATGCAGGGGACAGGGATAGCCCTCTATGGCTACACCTTC.

This clonotype was seen once. This clone may be a read error of a much larger clone one base away. The rearrangement links TRBV28 to TRBJ1-2; 8 bases map to TRBD1. In germline, CDR1 is MDHEN, CDR2 SYDVKM. This CDR3 is 14 amino acids long. The CDR3 nucleotides are TGTACCAGCAGTTTAGGTCTCACAGGGGGAGGCTACACCTTC. This gives the protein CTSSLGLTGGGYTF.

This clonotype was seen a handful of times. The J gene is TRBJ1-5, the V gene TRBV19; no definite D call. V dropped 3 bases and J dropped 4 bases, with 10 bases sitting between them. The V gene's germline CDR1 is LNHDA and CDR2 SQIVND (reference sequence). The CDR3 spans 14 residues. The CDR3 region has the DNA TGTGCCAGTAGTATCGGCACGTCTAATCAGCCCCAGCATTTT. This translates into CASSIGTSNQPQHF.

The chain uses TRBV9 and TRBJ2-5; 13 positions agree with TRBD2. The CDR3 consists of 16 residues. Germline V CDR1 and CDR2: SGDLS, YYNGEE. Trimming at V came to 2 bases and at J to 1 base, leaving 2 bases not matched to a gene. This CDR3 reads CASSVGTSGIQETQYF. CDR3 bases: TGTGCCAGCAGCGTCGGGACTAGCGGGATCCAAGAGACCCAGTACTTC.

This clonotype showed up many times. The chain recombines TRBV7-2 with TRBJ2-1, with 8 nucleotides matching TRBD1. The junction had 6 bases not matched to a gene; V was cut back by 0 bases and J by 8 bases. The CDR3 is 15 residues long. Germline V gene lookup returns CDR1 SGHTA and CDR2 FQGNSA. CDR3 sequence (DNA): TGTGCCAGCAGCTTAGCCGGGACAGGTTTGGATGAGCAGTTCTTC. Its protein product is CASSLAGTGLDEQFF.

This clonotype has ten or more counts. The V call is TRBV7-9, the J call TRBJ2-3; no clear D gene. This CDR3 spans 13 amino acids. The germline CDR1 and CDR2 sequences are SEHNR and FQNEAQ (reference sequence). V lost 8 bases and J lost 3, with 12 bases in between. CDR3 coding DNA: TGTGCCAGCCGGGCTGATACGACAGATACGCAGTATTTT. It is translated as CASRADTTDTQYF.